This T cell receptor beta chain emerged from a study of CD8 T cells in ankylosing spondylitis. Notes on the study in general: The study looked at matched synovial fluid samples from ankylosing spondylitis patients. Disease-linked clones were reported to be significantly enriched there. Several highly homologous variants formed a TCR beta motif that appeared characteristic of ankylosing spondylitis blood.

Quantitative 5'-RACE was performed with molecular barcodes, and it yielded the TCR beta libraries. Using its own MiXCR run on the 5' RACE reads, TCRdb lists one record per CDR3 protein. The sample shows approximately 190,000 distinct CDR3 sequences, around 13% of them seen only once. The length of the CDR3 is 13 residues. The ends lost 7 bases at V and 2 bases at J; junction bases unmatched: 7. CDR1 DFQATT and CDR2 SNEGSKA come from the germline V gene (reference sequence). This clonotype was recorded at least ten times. Antigen: not known. Source material: blood, either unsorted or a sorted T cell fraction (not recorded which). The receptor was isolated from a female donor with ankylosing spondylitis or in good health (not recorded which). The chain employs TRBV20-1 and TRBJ2-5; TRBD1 matches at 7 bases. The CDR3 protein is CSVPRGRQETQYF. DNA of the CDR3: TGCAGTGTTCCAAGGGGGCGGCAAGAGACCCAGTACTTC.